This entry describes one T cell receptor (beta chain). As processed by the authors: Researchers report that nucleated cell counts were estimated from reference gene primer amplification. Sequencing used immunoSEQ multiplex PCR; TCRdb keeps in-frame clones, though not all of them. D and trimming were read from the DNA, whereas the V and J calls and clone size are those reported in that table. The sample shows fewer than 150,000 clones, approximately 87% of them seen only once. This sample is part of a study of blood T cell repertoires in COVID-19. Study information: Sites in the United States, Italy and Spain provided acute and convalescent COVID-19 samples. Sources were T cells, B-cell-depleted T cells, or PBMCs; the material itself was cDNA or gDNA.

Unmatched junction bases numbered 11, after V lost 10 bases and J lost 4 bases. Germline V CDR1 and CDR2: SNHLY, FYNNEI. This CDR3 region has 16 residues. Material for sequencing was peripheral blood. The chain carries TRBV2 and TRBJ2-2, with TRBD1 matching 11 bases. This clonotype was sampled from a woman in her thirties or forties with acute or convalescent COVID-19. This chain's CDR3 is CAKNLDGTGGTGELFF. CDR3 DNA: TGTGCCAAAAACTTGGACGGGACAGGGGGCACCGGGGAGCTGTTTTTT.